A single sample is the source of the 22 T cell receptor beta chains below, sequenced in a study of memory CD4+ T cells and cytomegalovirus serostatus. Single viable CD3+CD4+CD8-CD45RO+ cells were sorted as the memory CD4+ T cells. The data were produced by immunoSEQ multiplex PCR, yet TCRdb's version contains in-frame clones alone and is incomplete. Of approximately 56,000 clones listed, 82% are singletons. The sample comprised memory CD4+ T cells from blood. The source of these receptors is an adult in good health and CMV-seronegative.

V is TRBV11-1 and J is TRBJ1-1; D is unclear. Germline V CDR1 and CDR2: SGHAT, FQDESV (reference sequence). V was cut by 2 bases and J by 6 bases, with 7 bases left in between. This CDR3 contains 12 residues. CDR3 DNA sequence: TGTGCCAGCAGCTTATGGGGATCTGAAGCTTTCTTT. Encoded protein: CASSLWGSEAFF.

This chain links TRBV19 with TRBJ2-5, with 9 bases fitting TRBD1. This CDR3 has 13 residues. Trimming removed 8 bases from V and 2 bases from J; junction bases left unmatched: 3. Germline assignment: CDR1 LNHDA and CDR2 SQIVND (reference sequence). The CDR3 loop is CASGTGSQETQYF. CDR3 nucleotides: TGTGCCAGTGGGACAGGGAGTCAAGAGACCCAGTACTTC. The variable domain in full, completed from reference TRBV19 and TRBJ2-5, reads DGGITQSPKYLFRKEGQNVTLSCEQNLNHDAMYWYRQDPGQGLRLIYYSQIVNDFQKGDIAEGYSVSREKKESFPLTVTSAQKNPTAFYLCASGTGSQETQYFGPGTRLLVL.

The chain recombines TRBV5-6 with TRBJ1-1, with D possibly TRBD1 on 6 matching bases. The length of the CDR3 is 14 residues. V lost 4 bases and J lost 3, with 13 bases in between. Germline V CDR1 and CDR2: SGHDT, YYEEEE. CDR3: CASSVRGRYTEAFF. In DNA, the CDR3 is TGTGCCAGCAGCGTCAGGGGAAGGTACACTGAAGCTTTCTTT. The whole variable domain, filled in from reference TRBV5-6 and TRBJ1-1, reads DAGVTQSPTHLIKTRGQQVTLRCSPKSGHDTVSWYQQALGQGPQFIFQYYEEEERQRGNFPDRFSGHQFPNYSSELNVNALLLGDSALYLCASSVRGRYTEAFFGQGTRLTVV.

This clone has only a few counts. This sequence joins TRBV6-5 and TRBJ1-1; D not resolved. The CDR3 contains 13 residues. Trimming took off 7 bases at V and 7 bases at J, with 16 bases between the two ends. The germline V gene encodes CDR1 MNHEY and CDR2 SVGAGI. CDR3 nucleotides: TGTGCCAGCACGATGCGACCGGGAGTTGAAGCTTTCTTT. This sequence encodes CASTMRPGVEAFF.

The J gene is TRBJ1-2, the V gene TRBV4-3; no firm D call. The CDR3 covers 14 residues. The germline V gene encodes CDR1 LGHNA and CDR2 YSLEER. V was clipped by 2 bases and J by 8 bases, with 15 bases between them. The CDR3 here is CASSQMSGVEGYTF. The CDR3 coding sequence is TGCGCCAGCAGCCAAATGTCGGGCGTGGAGGGCTACACCTTC.

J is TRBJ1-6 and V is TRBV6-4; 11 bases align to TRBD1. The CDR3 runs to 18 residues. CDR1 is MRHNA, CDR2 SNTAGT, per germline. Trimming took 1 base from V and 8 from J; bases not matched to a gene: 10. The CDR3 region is CASSDFRDRGGKHSPLHF. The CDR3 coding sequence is TGTGCCAGCAGTGACTTCCGGGACAGGGGGGGAAAGCATTCACCCCTCCACTTT.

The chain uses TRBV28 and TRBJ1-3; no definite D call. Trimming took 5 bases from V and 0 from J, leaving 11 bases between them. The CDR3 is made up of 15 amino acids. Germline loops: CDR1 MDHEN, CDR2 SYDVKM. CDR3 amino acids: CASSPPALSGNTIYF. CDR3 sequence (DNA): TGTGCCAGCAGTCCGCCGGCTCTCTCTGGAAACACCATATATTTT.

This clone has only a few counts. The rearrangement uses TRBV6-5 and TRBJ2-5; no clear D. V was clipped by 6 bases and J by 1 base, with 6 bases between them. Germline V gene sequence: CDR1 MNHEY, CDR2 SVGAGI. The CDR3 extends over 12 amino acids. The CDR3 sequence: CASSKGQETQYF. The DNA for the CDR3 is TGTGCCAGCAGCAAGGGCCAAGAGACCCAGTACTTC.

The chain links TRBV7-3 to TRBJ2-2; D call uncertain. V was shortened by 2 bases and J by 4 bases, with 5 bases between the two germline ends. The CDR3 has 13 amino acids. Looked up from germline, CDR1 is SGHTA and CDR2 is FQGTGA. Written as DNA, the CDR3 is TGTGCCAGCAGCTTATCAAGCACCGGGGAGCTGTTTTTT. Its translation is CASSLSSTGELFF.

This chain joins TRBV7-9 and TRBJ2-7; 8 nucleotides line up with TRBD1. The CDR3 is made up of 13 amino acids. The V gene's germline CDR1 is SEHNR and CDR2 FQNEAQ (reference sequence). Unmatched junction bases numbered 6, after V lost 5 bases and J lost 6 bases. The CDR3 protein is CASSPGQATEQYF. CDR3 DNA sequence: TGTGCCAGCAGCCCGGGACAGGCAACCGAGCAGTACTTC. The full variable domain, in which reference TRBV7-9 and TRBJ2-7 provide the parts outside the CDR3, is DTGVSQNPRHKITKRGQNVTFRCDPISEHNRLYWYRQTLGQGPEFLTYFQNEAQLEKSRLLSDRFSAERPKGSFSTLEIQRTEQGDSAMYLCASSPGQATEQYFGPGTRLTVT.

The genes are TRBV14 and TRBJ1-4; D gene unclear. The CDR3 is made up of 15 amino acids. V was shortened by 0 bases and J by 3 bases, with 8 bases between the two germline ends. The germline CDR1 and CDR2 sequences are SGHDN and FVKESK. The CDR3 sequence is CASSQEGRPNEKLFF. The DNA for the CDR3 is TGTGCCAGCAGCCAAGAAGGGAGGCCTAATGAAAAACTGTTTTTT.

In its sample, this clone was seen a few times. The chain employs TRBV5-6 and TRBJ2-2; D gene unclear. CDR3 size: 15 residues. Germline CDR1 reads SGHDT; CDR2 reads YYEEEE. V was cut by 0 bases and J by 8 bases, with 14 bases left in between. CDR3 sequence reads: CASSLGQVAMGELFF. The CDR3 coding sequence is TGTGCCAGCAGCTTGGGTCAGGTCGCCATGGGGGAGCTGTTTTTT.

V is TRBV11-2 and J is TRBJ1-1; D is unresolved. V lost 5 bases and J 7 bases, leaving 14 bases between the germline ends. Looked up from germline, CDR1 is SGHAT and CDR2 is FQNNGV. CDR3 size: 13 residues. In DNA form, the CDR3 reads TGTGCCAGCAGCCCAAATTATGGGAATGAAGCTTTCTTT. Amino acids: CASSPNYGNEAFF.

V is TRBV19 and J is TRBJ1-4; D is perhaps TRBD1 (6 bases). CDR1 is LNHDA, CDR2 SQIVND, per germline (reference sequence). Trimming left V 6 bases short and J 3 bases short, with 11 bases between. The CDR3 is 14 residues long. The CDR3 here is CASSSRGANEKLFF. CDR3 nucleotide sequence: TGTGCCAGTAGCTCCAGGGGAGCTAATGAAAAACTGTTTTTT.

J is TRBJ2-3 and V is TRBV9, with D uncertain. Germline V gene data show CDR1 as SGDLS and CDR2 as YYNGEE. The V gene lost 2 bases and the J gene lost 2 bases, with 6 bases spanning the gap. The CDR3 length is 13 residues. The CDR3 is CASSVDHTDTQYF. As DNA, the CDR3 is TGTGCCAGCAGCGTTGACCACACAGATACGCAGTATTTT.

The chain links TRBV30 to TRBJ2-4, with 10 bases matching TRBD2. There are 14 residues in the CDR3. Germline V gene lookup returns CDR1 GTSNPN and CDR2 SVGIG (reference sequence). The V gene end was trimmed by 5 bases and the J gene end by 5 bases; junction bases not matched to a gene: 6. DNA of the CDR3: TGTGCCTGGGGAGTTAGCGGGGGGCAAAACATTCAGTACTTC. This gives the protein CAWGVSGGQNIQYF.

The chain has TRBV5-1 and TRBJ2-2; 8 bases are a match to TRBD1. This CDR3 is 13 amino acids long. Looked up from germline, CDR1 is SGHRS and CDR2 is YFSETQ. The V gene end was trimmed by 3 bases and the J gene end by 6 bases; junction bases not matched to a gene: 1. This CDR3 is CASSWTGPGELFF. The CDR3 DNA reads TGCGCCAGCAGCTGGACAGGGCCCGGGGAGCTGTTTTTT.

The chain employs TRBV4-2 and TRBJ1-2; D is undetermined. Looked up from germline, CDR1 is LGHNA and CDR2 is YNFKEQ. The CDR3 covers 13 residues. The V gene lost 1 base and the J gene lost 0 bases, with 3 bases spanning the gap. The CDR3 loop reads CASSQVSNYGYTF. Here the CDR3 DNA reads TGTGCCAGCAGCCAAGTTTCTAACTATGGCTACACCTTC.

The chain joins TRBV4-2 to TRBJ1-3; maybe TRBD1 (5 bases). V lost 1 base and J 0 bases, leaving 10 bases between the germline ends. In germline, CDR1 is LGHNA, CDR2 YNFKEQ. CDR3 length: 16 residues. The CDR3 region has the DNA TGTGCCAGCAGCCAAGTAACTGGGGCCTCTGGAAACACCATATATTTT. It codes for CASSQVTGASGNTIYF.

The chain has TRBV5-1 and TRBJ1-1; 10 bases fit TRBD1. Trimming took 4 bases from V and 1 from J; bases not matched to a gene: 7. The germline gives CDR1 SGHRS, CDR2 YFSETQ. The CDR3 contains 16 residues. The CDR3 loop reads CASSDRDRGWNTEAFF. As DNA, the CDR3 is TGCGCCAGCAGCGACCGGGACAGGGGCTGGAACACTGAAGCTTTCTTT.

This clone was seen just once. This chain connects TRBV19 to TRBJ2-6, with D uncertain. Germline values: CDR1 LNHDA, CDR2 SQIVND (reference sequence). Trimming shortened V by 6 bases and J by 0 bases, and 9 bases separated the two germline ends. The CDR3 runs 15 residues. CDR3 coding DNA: TGTGCCAGTAGAGACGGGTCCTCTGGGGCCAACGTCCTGACTTTC. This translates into CASRDGSSGANVLTF.

Here the CDR3 reads CASSLTWPGWDGYTF. CDR3 DNA sequence: TGCGCCAGCAGCCTAACCTGGCCAGGGTGGGATGGCTACACCTTC. The gene calls are TRBV4-3 and TRBJ1-2, with D possibly matching TRBD1 (5 bases). Trimming removed 4 bases from V and 6 bases from J, with 18 bases in between. The CDR3 contains 15 residues. CDR1 and CDR2 from the germline V gene are LGHNA and YSLEER.